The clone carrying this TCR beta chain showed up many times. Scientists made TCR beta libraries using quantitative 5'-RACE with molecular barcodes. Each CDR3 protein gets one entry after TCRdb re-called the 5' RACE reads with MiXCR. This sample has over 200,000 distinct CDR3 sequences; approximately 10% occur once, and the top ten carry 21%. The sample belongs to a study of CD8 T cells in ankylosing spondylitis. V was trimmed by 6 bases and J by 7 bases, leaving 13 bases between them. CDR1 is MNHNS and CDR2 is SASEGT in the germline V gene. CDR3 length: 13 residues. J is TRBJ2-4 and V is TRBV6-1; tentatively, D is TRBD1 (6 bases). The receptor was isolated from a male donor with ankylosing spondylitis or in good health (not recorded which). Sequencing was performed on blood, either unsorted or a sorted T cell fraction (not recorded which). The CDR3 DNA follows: TGTGCCAGCAGGCCCCAGGGGCGCAACATTCAGTACTTC. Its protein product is CASRPQGRNIQYF.